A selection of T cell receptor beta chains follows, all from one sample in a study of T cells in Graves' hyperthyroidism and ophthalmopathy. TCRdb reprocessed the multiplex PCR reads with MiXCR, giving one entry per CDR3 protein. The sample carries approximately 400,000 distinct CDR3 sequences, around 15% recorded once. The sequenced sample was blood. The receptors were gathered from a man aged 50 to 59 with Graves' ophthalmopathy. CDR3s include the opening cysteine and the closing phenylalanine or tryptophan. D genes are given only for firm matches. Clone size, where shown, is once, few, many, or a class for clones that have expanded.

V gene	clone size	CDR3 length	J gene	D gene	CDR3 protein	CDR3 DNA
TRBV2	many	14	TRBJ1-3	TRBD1	CASSPGQAGNTIYF	TGTGCCAGTTCCCCGGGACAGGCTGGAAACACCATATATTTT
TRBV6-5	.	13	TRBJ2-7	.	CASSYRRNYEQYF	TGTGCCAGCAGTTACAGGCGGAACTACGAGCAGTACTTC
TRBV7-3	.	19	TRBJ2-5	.	CASSLTSATGASQQETQYF	TGTGCCAGCAGCTTAACGTCAGCAACCGGGGCTAGCCAACAAGAGACCCAGTACTTC
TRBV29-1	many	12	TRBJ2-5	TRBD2	CSAGHGRETQYF	TGCAGCGCCGGACACGGGAGGGAGACCCAGTACTTC
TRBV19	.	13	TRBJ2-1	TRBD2	CASGVAGSNEQFF	TGTGCCTCTGGTGTAGCGGGCTCGAATGAGCAGTTCTTC
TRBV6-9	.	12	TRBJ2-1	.	CASSSSMGEQFF	TGTGCCAGCAGTTCGAGCATGGGTGAGCAGTTCTTC
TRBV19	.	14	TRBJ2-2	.	CASSWQANTGELFF	TGTGCCAGTAGTTGGCAGGCGAACACCGGGGAGCTGTTTTTT
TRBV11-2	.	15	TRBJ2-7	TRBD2	CASSLETGRGYEQYF	TGTGCCAGCAGCTTAGAGACCGGGAGGGGCTACGAGCAGTACTTC
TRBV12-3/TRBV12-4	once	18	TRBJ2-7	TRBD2	CASSLVLSGLAASYEQYF	TGTGCCAGCAGTTTAGTACTCTCGGGACTAGCGGCCTCCTACGAGCAGTACTTC
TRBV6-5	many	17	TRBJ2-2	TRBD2	CASSYVLSGRSVGELFF	TGTGCCAGCAGTTACGTCCTTAGCGGGAGGAGCGTCGGGGAGCTGTTTTTT
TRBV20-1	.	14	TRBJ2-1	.	CSARGASLLNEQFF	TGCAGTGCTAGAGGGGCCTCCCTCTTAAATGAGCAGTTCTTC
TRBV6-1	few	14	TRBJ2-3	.	CASSESGALDTQYF	TGTGCCAGCAGTGAGTCCGGGGCGCTGGATACGCAGTATTTT
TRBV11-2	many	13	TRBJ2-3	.	CASSLDLRGAQYF	TGTGCCAGCAGCTTAGACCTACGGGGTGCGCAGTATTTT
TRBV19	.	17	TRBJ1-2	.	CASTKNKGWQGNYGYTF	TGTGCCAGTACCAAGAATAAAGGTTGGCAGGGAAACTATGGCTACACCTTC
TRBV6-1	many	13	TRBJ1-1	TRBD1	CASRDRGETEAFF	TGTGCCAGCAGAGACAGGGGAGAAACTGAAGCTTTCTTT